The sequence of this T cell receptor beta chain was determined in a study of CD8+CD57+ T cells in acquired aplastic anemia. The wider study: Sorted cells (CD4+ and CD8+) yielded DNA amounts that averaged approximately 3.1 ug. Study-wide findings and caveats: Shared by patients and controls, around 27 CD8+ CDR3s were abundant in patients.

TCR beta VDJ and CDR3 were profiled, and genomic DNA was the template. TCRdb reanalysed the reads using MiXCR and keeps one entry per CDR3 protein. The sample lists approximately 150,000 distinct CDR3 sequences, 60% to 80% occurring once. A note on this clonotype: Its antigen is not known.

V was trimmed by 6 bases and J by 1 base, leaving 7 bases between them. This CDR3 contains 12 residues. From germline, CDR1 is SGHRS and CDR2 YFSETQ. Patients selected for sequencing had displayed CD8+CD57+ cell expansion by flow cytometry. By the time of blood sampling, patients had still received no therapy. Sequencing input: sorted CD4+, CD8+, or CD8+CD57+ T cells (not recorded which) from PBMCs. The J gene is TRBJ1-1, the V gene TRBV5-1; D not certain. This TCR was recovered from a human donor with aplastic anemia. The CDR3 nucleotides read TGCGCCAGCAAGCTTGGGAACACTGAAGCTTTCTTT. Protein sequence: CASKLGNTEAFF.